These T cell receptor beta chains were read from a single sample in a study of T cells in Graves' hyperthyroidism and ophthalmopathy. MiXCR, run by TCRdb on the multiplex PCR reads, gives a single entry per CDR3 protein. The table has about 570,000 distinct CDR3 sequences, 46% seen once. The sample was peripheral blood or thyroid tissue (not recorded which). These receptors all come from an adult woman with Graves' disease, either hyperthyroidism or ophthalmopathy (not recorded which). The CDR3 runs from the conserved cysteine through the conserved F or W. Each record gives: V gene, J gene, clone size, D gene, CDR3 DNA, CDR3 protein. A D gene is named only where the DNA matches it firmly. Size is stated for part of the rows, as once, few or many counts, or as a class when the clone is expanded.

V gene: TRBV6-1
J gene: TRBJ2-5
clone size: many
D gene: -
CDR3 DNA: TGTGCCACCAGTCGGGCAGCAATTCAAGAGACCCAGTACTTC
CDR3 protein: CATSRAAIQETQYF

V gene: TRBV20-1
J gene: TRBJ2-5
clone size: -
D gene: TRBD2
CDR3 DNA: TGCAGTGCTAGTAGCGGGAGCCAGACCCAGTACTTC
CDR3 protein: CSASSGSQTQYF

V gene: TRBV29-1
J gene: TRBJ1-1
clone size: few
D gene: -
CDR3 DNA: TGCAGCGTTGGCGACAGGTTGAACACTGAAGCTTTCTTT
CDR3 protein: CSVGDRLNTEAFF

V gene: TRBV6-1
J gene: TRBJ2-6
clone size: many
D gene: -
CDR3 DNA: TGTGCCAGCAAGCGACCATCTGGGGCCAACGTCCTGACTTTC
CDR3 protein: CASKRPSGANVLTF

V gene: TRBV29-1
J gene: TRBJ1-2
clone size: many
D gene: -
CDR3 DNA: TGCAGCGTCCAGACCCCGAAGGGTGGCTACACCTTC
CDR3 protein: CSVQTPKGGYTF

V gene: TRBV4-1
J gene: TRBJ2-6
clone size: many
D gene: -
CDR3 DNA: TGCGCCAGCAGCCAAGGTCACGAGTCTGGGGCCAACGTCCTGACTTTC
CDR3 protein: CASSQGHESGANVLTF

V gene: TRBV5-1
J gene: TRBJ2-1
clone size: -
D gene: TRBD2
CDR3 DNA: TGCGCCAGCAGCTTGGCCCGATCCGGGCGGGAGTTGGGGAATGAGCAGTTCTTC
CDR3 protein: CASSLARSGRELGNEQFF

V gene: TRBV19
J gene: TRBJ1-5
clone size: many
D gene: -
CDR3 DNA: TGTGCCAGTAGCCCAAACATGAACCAGCCCCAGCATTTT
CDR3 protein: CASSPNMNQPQHF

V gene: TRBV7-6
J gene: TRBJ1-5
clone size: -
D gene: -
CDR3 DNA: TGTGCCAGCAGCTTAGTTCGAGGGAATCAGCCCCAGCATTTT
CDR3 protein: CASSLVRGNQPQHF

V gene: TRBV7-8
J gene: TRBJ1-6
clone size: -
D gene: TRBD1
CDR3 DNA: TGTGCCAGCAGGTCCGGGGCCAGGGGGTATTCACCCCCCCACTTT
CDR3 protein: CASRSGARGYSPPHF

V gene: TRBV7-9
J gene: TRBJ2-5
clone size: once
D gene: -
CDR3 DNA: TGTGCCAGCAGCTTCGCAGGGCGTCTCGCCTCGGGGTTATTC
CDR3 protein: CASSFAGRLASGLF

V gene: TRBV5-1
J gene: TRBJ1-5
clone size: many
D gene: -
CDR3 DNA: TGCGCCAGCAGCTTGGGGCAGGATCAGCCCCAGCATTTT
CDR3 protein: CASSLGQDQPQHF

V gene: TRBV9
J gene: TRBJ1-5
clone size: many
D gene: -
CDR3 DNA: TGTGCCAGCAGCGTAGCTGGGGTCGGACAGCCCCAGCATTTT
CDR3 protein: CASSVAGVGQPQHF

V gene: TRBV2
J gene: TRBJ1-5
clone size: -
D gene: -
CDR3 DNA: TGTGCCAGCAGCTTAAACAGGGATGACGAGCGGGCAGGGGTTTATAGCAATCAGCCCCAGCATTTT
CDR3 protein: CASSLNRDDERAGVYSNQPQHF

V gene: TRBV11-2
J gene: TRBJ1-5
clone size: many
D gene: -
CDR3 DNA: TGTGCCAGCAGCTTGGACGGGATTGAGGATCAGCCCCAGCATTTT
CDR3 protein: CASSLDGIEDQPQHF

V gene: TRBV5-1
J gene: TRBJ1-3
clone size: many
D gene: -
CDR3 DNA: TGCGCCAGCAGCTTGTGGGCTCACGAAATGCCCCGCTCTGGAAACACCATATATTTT
CDR3 protein: CASSLWAHEMPRSGNTIYF

V gene: TRBV11-2
J gene: TRBJ2-7
clone size: many
D gene: -
CDR3 DNA: TGTGCCAGCAGCTCTAAATACGGGCAGTACTTC
CDR3 protein: CASSSKYGQYF

V gene: TRBV10-3
J gene: TRBJ1-5
clone size: many
D gene: -
CDR3 DNA: TGTGCCATCAGTGGAGGGGGGGTCCAGCCCCAGCATTTT
CDR3 protein: CAISGGGVQPQHF